The source of this T cell receptor beta chain is a study of OX40 agonist ivuxolimab in advanced cancers. General notes on the study: Ivuxolimab was a fully human IgG2 agonistic monoclonal antibody targeting the costimulatory receptor OX40 (CD134). The paper covers the monotherapy dose-escalation part of the phase I ivuxolimab trial, which included N ≈ 57 patients. A male proportion of roughly 85% and a mean age of around 60 years, ranging from 23 to 79, were recorded for the dose-escalation cohort. The point of sequencing TCRbeta in the periphery was to test whether ivuxolimab changed TCR sequence diversity and drove clonal T-cell expansion. Partial responses were achieved by three dose-escalation patients, of whom one had hepatocellular carcinoma and two had cutaneous melanoma. Prior anti-PD-1, anti-PD-L1 or anti-CTLA-4 therapy was permitted, and approximately 41% of dose-escalation patients had received checkpoint inhibitors. Among the approximately 54 dose-escalation patients, about 20 had hepatocellular carcinoma, approximately 15 melanoma, 9 renal cell carcinoma and 9 head and neck cancer. Intravenous ivuxolimab was administered to patients every 2 weeks at six dose levels: 0.01, 0.1, 0.3, 1.5, 3 and 10 mg/kg. The paper as a whole reports these results and caveats: Partial responders in the 0.1-3.0 mg/kg groups had among the lowest normalized peripheral clonal expansion, especially among CD8+ T cells. After ivuxolimab, more expanded clones were found on average in CD8+ T cells than in CD4+ T cells. The antigen specificity of the peripheral T cells that underwent clonal expansion was not determined. Low levels of normalized T-cell clonal expansion were also seen in some patients who did not respond. At doses of 0.1 to 3.0 mg/kg, clonal expansion of both CD4+ and CD8+ T cells in blood was seen between baseline and week 6.

For sequencing of the TCRbeta CDR3 region, genomic DNA was extracted from the sorted cells. The immunoSEQ Assay was used for sequencing of TCRbeta CDR3 regions. The table was pulled from immuneACCESS by TCRdb, which kept in-frame rearrangements only. Such tables lose some clones; where checked, under half of the loss comes from unresolved V genes, and the rest has no known cause. This sample holds 50,000 to 60,000 clones; roughly 77% were observed only once. 1.2% of the sample is held by the ten biggest clonotypes. Spanning cysteine to phenylalanine, the CDR3 consists of 15 amino acids. Only the CDR3 DNA stays, 45 bases, in frame from base 1. The germline V gene supplies CDR1 SGHAT and CDR2 FQNNGV. V and J are truncated by 1 base and 4 bases respectively, leaving an intervening sequence of 10 bases. For this clone: This clone's antigen is unknown. The input lacks base qualities; no much larger clone sits a single base away.

Patients with a history of autoimmune disease or receiving systemic immunosuppression were excluded from the trial. Peripheral blood for TCR sequencing was collected from all dose cohorts at baseline, on cycle 4 day 1, and on cycle 7 day 1. Samples came from an open-label, multicenter, first-in-human phase I dose-escalation trial of ivuxolimab. Adults with locally advanced or metastatic head and neck squamous cell, hepatocellular, melanoma or renal cell carcinoma were enrolled in the trial. CD4+ and CD8+ T cells were sorted separately from peripheral blood before TCR sequencing. This TCR derives from an adult with an advanced solid tumor such as melanoma, head and neck, liver or kidney cancer. The chain is assembled from TRBV11-2 and TRBJ2-2, and perhaps TRBD1 as D gene, on 5 matching bases. Here the sequenced sample was CD4+ or CD8+ T cells sorted from blood, taken in a trial of the OX40 agonist ivuxolimab. The CDR3 region has the sequence CASSLGQGPTGELFF. The DNA sequence is as follows: TGTGCCAGCAGCTTAGGTCAGGGTCCCACCGGGGAGCTGTTTTTT.